The 10 T cell receptor beta chains listed next were all sequenced from one sample in a study of T cell clonality in common variable immunodeficiency. Study-level results: Fewer deletions and N-nucleotide insertions were reportedly seen in common variable immunodeficiency TCR beta sequences.

For these receptors, no antigen is known. Method: immunoSEQ multiplex PCR; TCRdb's copy keeps in-frame clones and lacks some. The repertoire consists of fewer than 9,500 clones, none detected only once. Sequencing used peripheral blood mononuclear cells. Source of these receptors: a human donor with common variable immunodeficiency.

Regarding this clone: From the germline J gene comes the end of the CDR3, since the read stops 3 residues before it. This chain uses TRBV6-1 with TRBJ2-1; unclear D gene. Trimming took 2 bases from V and 3 from J, leaving 5 bases between them. Per germline, CDR1 MNHNS and CDR2 SASEGT. This CDR3 contains 13 residues. The CDR3 DNA, read in part, is TGTGCCAGCAGTGAAACTATCTACAATGAG. It codes for CASSETIYNE. The complete CDR3 sequence is CASSETIYNEQFF.

In this sample, this clone turned up a few times. The read is 3 residues too short to cover the CDR3 end, so that end is filled in from the germline J gene. This sequence joins TRBV7-8 and TRBJ2-5; D might be TRBD2 (5 bases). V was pared by 5 bases and J by 4 bases, with 11 bases between. Germline V gives CDR1 SGHVS, CDR2 FQNEAQ. This CDR3 has 13 amino acids. CDR3 bases read: TGTGCCAGCAGCCACGGGGTGAGAGAGACC. Its translation: CASSHGVRET. The full CDR3 sequence reads CASSHGVRETQYF.

A few counts support this clone. Sequencing ends 3 residues short of the CDR3 end; the germline J gene provides the rest. J is TRBJ2-7 and V is TRBV7-9; 7 bases match TRBD1. Germline V gene lookup returns CDR1 SEHNR and CDR2 FQNEAQ (reference sequence). The CDR3 is made up of 15 amino acids. With 5 bases clipped from V and 0 bases from J, the junction kept 7 bases outside the gene matches. The CDR3 DNA, read in part, is TGTGCCAGCAGCCCCTCCGGGACAGTCTCCTACGAG. Amino acid sequence: CASSPSGTVSYE. The full CDR3 protein reads CASSPSGTVSYEQYF.

The DNA read from the CDR3 is TGTGCCAGTAGGGGAGGTAGCGATTCCTACAATGAG. This codes for CASRGGSDSYNE. The full CDR3 sequence reads CASRGGSDSYNEQFF. The chain carries TRBV19 and TRBJ2-1, with a possible D match to TRBD2 (6 bases). The CDR3 goes on 3 residues after the read ends, and that part is filled in from the germline J gene. Looked up from germline, CDR1 is LNHDA and CDR2 is SQIVND (reference sequence). Trimming removed 6 bases at V and 1 base at J, with 13 bases between. CDR3 size: 15 residues.

Regarding this clone: The missing CDR3 end, 3 residues past where the read stops, is filled in from the germline J gene. This chain connects TRBV18 to TRBJ2-5; TRBD1 matches at 7 bases. The J segment lost 2 bases and the V segment lost 5 bases, leaving 8 bases of the junction unmatched. This CDR3 spans 15 amino acids. Germline V CDR1 and CDR2: KGHSH, LQKENI. CDR3 DNA (partial): TGTGCCAGCTCAACAAATCCGGGACAGCAAGAGACC. Translating gives CASSTNPGQQET. The whole CDR3 sequence is CASSTNPGQQETQYF.

Comments on this clone: The sequenced fragment ends 3 residues before the CDR3 boundary, so the rest is inferred from the germline J gene. The chain combines TRBV2 with TRBJ2-2; 8 bases map to TRBD1. The germline CDR1 and CDR2 sequences are SNHLY and FYNNEI. The CDR3 totals 15 residues. V lost 2 bases and J lost 5; bases outside the gene matches: 4. Incomplete CDR3 DNA: TGTGCCAGCAGTGAAACAGGGGGATGGACCGGGGAG. Translated: CASSETGGWTGE. The whole CDR3 protein reads CASSETGGWTGELFF. The whole variable domain, remainder taken from reference TRBV2 and TRBJ2-2, is EPEVTQTPSHQVTQMGQEVILRCVPISNHLYFYWYRQILGQKVEFLVSFYNNEISEKSEIFDDQFSVERPDGSNFTLKIRSTKLEDSAMYFCASSETGGWTGELFFGEGSRLTVL.

In this sample, this clone turned up many times. The part of the CDR3 DNA that was read is TGTGCCAGCAGCCCCGGGACAGATTGGATTGGCACTGAA. It encodes CASSPGTDWIGTE. The complete CDR3 protein is CASSPGTDWIGTEAFF. This chain uses TRBV7-6 with TRBJ1-1, with TRBD1 matching over 7 bases. Read data end 3 residues before the CDR3 end; the end is taken from the germline J gene. V shed 5 bases, J shed 4 bases, and the junction held 13 bases outside the gene matches. The V gene's germline CDR1 is SGHVS and CDR2 FNYEAQ. The CDR3 runs to 16 residues.

Worth noting for this clone: The read comes to an end 3 residues before the CDR3 does, leaving the germline J gene to fill in the end. V usage is TRBV6-1 and J usage is TRBJ2-7; maybe TRBD2 (7 bases). The CDR3 runs 18 residues. Germline V CDR1 and CDR2: MNHNS, SASEGT. Trimming removed 1 base from V and 3 bases from J, with 22 bases in between. The CDR3 is CASSEGGGGETGLYEQYF. The CDR3 bases that were read are TGTGCCAGCAGTGAAGGTGGGGGGGGCGAGACAGGACTCTACGAG.

As regards this clone: The CDR3 goes on 3 residues after the read ends, and that part is filled in from the germline J gene. The rearrangement joins TRBV19 to TRBJ1-1, with 8 positions matching TRBD1. The CDR3 spans 16 residues. Germline assignment: CDR1 LNHDA and CDR2 SQIVND (reference sequence). The J segment lost 7 bases and the V segment lost 7 bases, leaving 17 bases of the junction unmatched. Partial CDR3 DNA: TGTGCCAGTACCAGAGTTACAGGGGGAAGTTCGGGTGAA. Residues: CASTRVTGGSSGE. The entire CDR3 reads CASTRVTGGSSGEAFF.

About this clone itself: The CDR3 goes on 3 residues after the read ends, and that part is filled in from the germline J gene. The J gene is TRBJ2-7, the V gene TRBV19; 11 nucleotides align to TRBD2. The V gene's germline CDR1 is LNHDA and CDR2 SQIVND (reference sequence). The ends lost 5 bases at V and 3 bases at J; junction bases unmatched: 3. This CDR3 is built from 14 residues. The sequenced CDR3 bases are TGTGCCAGTAGTCTTACTAGCGGGGGCTACGAG. Amino acids: CASSLTSGGYE. The whole CDR3 protein is CASSLTSGGYEQYF.